The rows below give T cell receptor beta chains drawn from one sample of a study of CD8 T cells in Susac syndrome. One entry per CDR3 protein results from TCRdb running MiXCR on the immunoSEQ multiplex PCR reads. The sample contains about 100,000 distinct CDR3 sequences, roughly 93% of which appear only once. Sample: CD8+ T cells from PBMCs. The source of these receptors is a human donor in good health. The CDR3 runs from the conserved cysteine through the conserved F or W. D genes are given only for firm matches. The size field is filled for only some rows; it gives once, few, many or a size class.

CDR3aa: CASSAIRTGGTEAFF
CDR3nt: TGTGCCAGCAGCGCTATCCGGACAGGGGGCACTGAAGCTTTCTTT
j_gene: TRBJ1-1
v_gene: TRBV9
d_gene: TRBD1
abundance: -

CDR3aa: CASGDYNEQFF
CDR3nt: TGTGCTTCGGGGGACTACAATGAGCAGTTCTTC
j_gene: TRBJ2-1
v_gene: TRBV12-5
d_gene: -
abundance: -

CDR3aa: CASSLAARQNYGYTF
CDR3nt: TGCGCCAGCAGCTTGGCGGCTCGTCAGAACTATGGCTACACCTTC
j_gene: TRBJ1-2
v_gene: TRBV5-1
d_gene: -
abundance: -

CDR3aa: CASSRTGVEAFF
CDR3nt: TGTGCCAGCAGTAGGACAGGCGTTGAAGCTTTCTTT
j_gene: TRBJ1-1
v_gene: TRBV6-5
d_gene: TRBD1
abundance: -

CDR3aa: CASSPSGAGNTIYF
CDR3nt: TGTGCCAGCAGCCCCTCGGGGGCTGGAAACACCATATATTTT
j_gene: TRBJ1-3
v_gene: TRBV12-3/TRBV12-4
d_gene: -
abundance: -

CDR3aa: CASSMWGSYNSPLHF
CDR3nt: TGTGCCAGTAGTATGTGGGGATCCTATAATTCACCCCTCCACTTT
j_gene: TRBJ1-6
v_gene: TRBV19
d_gene: -
abundance: -

CDR3aa: CAWWTPYNEQFF
CDR3nt: TGTGCCTGGTGGACTCCCTACAATGAGCAGTTCTTC
j_gene: TRBJ2-1
v_gene: TRBV30
d_gene: -
abundance: -

CDR3aa: CASSLTGGGNTEAFF
CDR3nt: TGTGCCAGCAGCTTAACGGGGGGAGGGAACACTGAAGCTTTCTTT
j_gene: TRBJ1-1
v_gene: TRBV7-3
d_gene: -
abundance: -

CDR3aa: CASSFRGNPPLHF
CDR3nt: TGTGCCAGCAGCTTCAGGGGGAATCCACCCCTCCACTTT
j_gene: TRBJ1-6
v_gene: TRBV7-2
d_gene: TRBD1
abundance: -

CDR3aa: CASSLSDRDAFF
CDR3nt: TGTGCCAGCAGCTTGTCCGACAGGGACGCTTTCTTT
j_gene: TRBJ1-1
v_gene: TRBV7-8
d_gene: TRBD1
abundance: -

CDR3aa: CASSLGGYQPQHF
CDR3nt: TGTGCCAGCAGCTTGGGCGGGTACCAGCCCCAGCATTTT
j_gene: TRBJ1-5
v_gene: TRBV5-6
d_gene: -
abundance: -

CDR3aa: CASSTGQFNEQFF
CDR3nt: TGTGCCAGCAGTACCGGGCAATTCAATGAGCAGTTCTTC
j_gene: TRBJ2-1
v_gene: TRBV6-5
d_gene: -
abundance: once

CDR3aa: CAISGPDGTYEQYF
CDR3nt: TGTGCCATCAGTGGACCCGACGGGACCTACGAGCAGTACTTC
j_gene: TRBJ2-7
v_gene: TRBV10-3
d_gene: -
abundance: -

CDR3aa: CASIQEFGEQYF
CDR3nt: TGTGCCAGCATACAGGAGTTTGGGGAGCAGTACTTC
j_gene: TRBJ2-7
v_gene: TRBV2
d_gene: -
abundance: -

CDR3aa: CASSQAESRSTDTQYF
CDR3nt: TGTGCCAGCAGCCAAGCGGAGAGTAGGAGCACAGATACGCAGTATTTT
j_gene: TRBJ2-3
v_gene: TRBV3-1
d_gene: -
abundance: once

CDR3aa: CASSLWGDSSYEQYF
CDR3nt: TGCGCCAGCAGCCTATGGGGGGATAGCTCCTACGAGCAGTACTTC
j_gene: TRBJ2-7
v_gene: TRBV5-1
d_gene: -
abundance: -

CDR3aa: CASSQESRGLGTEAFF
CDR3nt: TGTGCCAGCAGCCAAGAGAGCAGAGGGCTGGGCACTGAAGCTTTCTTT
j_gene: TRBJ1-1
v_gene: TRBV14
d_gene: -
abundance: -

CDR3aa: CASSLVKETQYF
CDR3nt: TGTGCCAGTAGTCTAGTAAAAGAGACCCAGTACTTC
j_gene: TRBJ2-5
v_gene: TRBV19
d_gene: -
abundance: -

CDR3aa: CASSLQGAGQPQHF
CDR3nt: TGTGCCAGCAGTTTACAGGGGGCGGGGCAGCCCCAGCATTTT
j_gene: TRBJ1-5
v_gene: TRBV27
d_gene: TRBD1
abundance: -

CDR3aa: CASRGGLSGNTIYF
CDR3nt: TGTGCCAGCAGGGGGGGTCTCTCTGGAAACACCATATATTTT
j_gene: TRBJ1-3
v_gene: TRBV9
d_gene: -
abundance: -

CDR3aa: CASSVVTGWGTDTQYF
CDR3nt: TGTGCCAGCAGCGTAGTAACCGGATGGGGCACAGATACGCAGTATTTT
j_gene: TRBJ2-3
v_gene: TRBV9
d_gene: -
abundance: -

CDR3aa: CSARDRRGGLEQYF
CDR3nt: TGCAGTGCTAGAGATCGGCGGGGGGGCCTCGAGCAGTACTTC
j_gene: TRBJ2-7
v_gene: TRBV20-1
d_gene: TRBD2
abundance: -

CDR3aa: CASSEDGHEQYF
CDR3nt: TGTGCCAGCAGTGAAGACGGACACGAGCAGTACTTC
j_gene: TRBJ2-7
v_gene: TRBV6-1
d_gene: -
abundance: -

CDR3aa: CASSQTGGSEAFF
CDR3nt: TGTGCCAGCAGCCAGACAGGGGGCTCTGAAGCTTTCTTT
j_gene: TRBJ1-1
v_gene: TRBV3-1
d_gene: TRBD1
abundance: -

CDR3aa: CASSQGAGTEAFF
CDR3nt: TGTGCCAGCAGCCAAGGGGCAGGTACTGAAGCTTTCTTT
j_gene: TRBJ1-1
v_gene: TRBV4-2
d_gene: -
abundance: -

CDR3aa: CSARGQVTGGGSETQYF
CDR3nt: TGCAGTGCTAGAGGCCAAGTAACAGGGGGCGGATCGGAGACCCAGTACTTC
j_gene: TRBJ2-5
v_gene: TRBV20-1
d_gene: TRBD1
abundance: -

CDR3aa: CSARSWRGENIQYF
CDR3nt: TGCAGTGCTAGATCATGGCGGGGGGAAAACATTCAGTACTTC
j_gene: TRBJ2-4
v_gene: TRBV20-1
d_gene: TRBD2
abundance: once

CDR3aa: CASSNDWIHEQFF
CDR3nt: TGTGCCAGCAGCAATGACTGGATCCATGAGCAGTTCTTC
j_gene: TRBJ2-1
v_gene: TRBV5-6
d_gene: -
abundance: -

CDR3aa: CASSVGFLSEQYF
CDR3nt: TGTGCCAGCAGCGTAGGCTTTCTGTCCGAGCAGTACTTC
j_gene: TRBJ2-7
v_gene: TRBV9
d_gene: -
abundance: -

CDR3aa: CASSRLNTEAFF
CDR3nt: TGTGCCAGTAGTAGGTTGAACACTGAAGCTTTCTTT
j_gene: TRBJ1-1
v_gene: TRBV19
d_gene: -
abundance: -

CDR3aa: CASSLEGGPTEAFF
CDR3nt: TGCGCCAGCAGCTTGGAGGGGGGGCCCACTGAAGCTTTCTTT
j_gene: TRBJ1-1
v_gene: TRBV5-1
d_gene: -
abundance: -

CDR3aa: CASSQDGGPTTSYEQYF
CDR3nt: TGTGCCAGCAGCCAAGATGGGGGACCGACGACCTCCTACGAGCAGTACTTC
j_gene: TRBJ2-7
v_gene: TRBV3-1
d_gene: -
abundance: -

CDR3aa: CASSPRDYLQETQYF
CDR3nt: TGTGCCAGCAGCCCTCGGGACTACCTCCAAGAGACCCAGTACTTC
j_gene: TRBJ2-5
v_gene: TRBV7-9
d_gene: TRBD2
abundance: -

CDR3aa: CASSAYRARGYSNQPQHF
CDR3nt: TGTGCCAGCAGCGCCTACAGGGCGAGGGGGTATAGCAATCAGCCCCAGCATTTT
j_gene: TRBJ1-5
v_gene: TRBV7-6
d_gene: -
abundance: -

CDR3aa: CASSQGTPGELFF
CDR3nt: TGTGCCAGCAGCCAAGGGACCCCCGGGGAGCTGTTTTTT
j_gene: TRBJ2-2
v_gene: TRBV14
d_gene: -
abundance: -

CDR3aa: CASSYLPGPNGGQYF
CDR3nt: TGTGCCAGCAGTTACCTCCCAGGTCCCAACGGAGGGCAGTACTTC
j_gene: TRBJ2-7
v_gene: TRBV6-5
d_gene: -
abundance: -

CDR3aa: CASSIGSGGASTDTQYF
CDR3nt: TGTGCCAGTAGTATTGGTAGCGGGGGGGCCAGCACAGATACGCAGTATTTT
j_gene: TRBJ2-3
v_gene: TRBV19
d_gene: TRBD2
abundance: -

CDR3aa: CASRPGIQPPNYGYTF
CDR3nt: TGTGCCAGCAGACCTGGGATACAGCCCCCTAACTATGGCTACACCTTC
j_gene: TRBJ1-2
v_gene: TRBV3-1
d_gene: -
abundance: -

CDR3aa: CASGLLLDRVSDTQYF
CDR3nt: TGTGCTAGTGGTTTGCTGTTGGACAGGGTGTCAGATACGCAGTATTTT
j_gene: TRBJ2-3
v_gene: TRBV12-5
d_gene: TRBD1
abundance: -

CDR3aa: CALGHPNLENTIYF
CDR3nt: TGTGCCCTGGGACACCCTAACCTCGAAAACACCATATATTTT
j_gene: TRBJ1-3
v_gene: TRBV11-2
d_gene: -
abundance: -

CDR3aa: CATPPGTSNTGELFF
CDR3nt: TGTGCCACCCCTCCCGGGACGTCGAACACCGGGGAGCTGTTTTTT
j_gene: TRBJ2-2
v_gene: TRBV7-9
d_gene: -
abundance: once

CDR3aa: CASSYGPMYTGLGAKNIQYF
CDR3nt: TGTGCCAGCAGTTACGGCCCTATGTATACGGGACTGGGAGCCAAAAACATTCAGTACTTC
j_gene: TRBJ2-4
v_gene: TRBV6-5
d_gene: -
abundance: -

CDR3aa: CASSYYRGPYNEQFF
CDR3nt: TGTGCCAGCAGTTACTACAGGGGGCCCTACAATGAGCAGTTCTTC
j_gene: TRBJ2-1
v_gene: TRBV7-2
d_gene: TRBD1
abundance: -

CDR3aa: CASSRSTGWSGYTF
CDR3nt: TGTGCCAGCAGTAGATCGACAGGGTGGTCTGGCTACACCTTC
j_gene: TRBJ1-2
v_gene: TRBV2
d_gene: TRBD1
abundance: -

CDR3aa: CASSLQGAWANVLTF
CDR3nt: TGTGCCAGCAGCCTTCAGGGGGCTTGGGCCAACGTCCTGACTTTC
j_gene: TRBJ2-6
v_gene: TRBV27
d_gene: TRBD1
abundance: -

CDR3aa: CASKRGGLPTDTQYF
CDR3nt: TGTGCCAGCAAACGTGGGGGGCTCCCCACAGATACGCAGTATTTT
j_gene: TRBJ2-3
v_gene: TRBV9
d_gene: -
abundance: -